One sample yielded the 7 T cell receptor beta chains listed below, sequenced in a study of blood T cell repertoires in COVID-19. Measured with immunoSEQ multiplex PCR; TCRdb has only the in-frame clones, and not every one. The sample comprises about 65,000 clones, approximately 80% of which are singletons, and about 9.4% rests with the top ten. Sequenced input: peripheral blood. Every receptor here comes from a man in his forties or fifties with COVID-19, enrolled during active disease.

The rearrangement links TRBV9 to TRBJ2-3, with 9 bases fitting TRBD1. Per germline, CDR1 SGDLS and CDR2 YYNGEE. The length of the CDR3 is 16 residues. V lost 3 bases to trimming and J lost 2 bases; unmatched junction nucleotides: 7. In DNA, the CDR3 is TGTGCCAGCAGCGAGGGGACAGGGCGATTCACAGATACGCAGTATTTT. Translation gives CASSEGTGRFTDTQYF.

Only a few counts were recorded for this clone. In DNA, the CDR3 is TGTGCCAGCAGTCTCTTAACCGGGACAGGGGAGGCACCCCTCCACTTT. It encodes CASSLLTGTGEAPLHF. The chain combines TRBV28 with TRBJ1-6; TRBD1 matches 10 bases. This CDR3 spans 16 amino acids. Unmatched junction bases numbered 12, after V lost 5 bases and J lost 11 bases. Looked up from germline, CDR1 is MDHEN and CDR2 is SYDVKM.

This clone has more than one count but fewer than ten. The chain uses TRBV28 and TRBJ1-2; D gene uncertain. The ends were cut back, 3 bases at V and 4 bases at J, with 9 bases in the middle. There are 13 residues in the CDR3. CDR1 MDHEN and CDR2 SYDVKM come from the germline V gene. The CDR3 DNA is TGTGCCAGCAGTTTTAAGCGAAGCTATGGCTACACCTTC. This codes for CASSFKRSYGYTF.

This sequence joins TRBV29-1 and TRBJ1-2; D is unresolved. Germline CDR1 and CDR2: SQVTM and ANQGSEA. V was trimmed by 3 bases and J by 0 bases, leaving 11 bases between them. This CDR3 contains 14 residues. The DNA of the CDR3 is TGCAGCGTTGAGGGCCGGGGAGCTAACTATGGCTACACCTTC. Protein sequence: CSVEGRGANYGYTF.

This clone was detected a few times. This chain connects TRBV6-5 to TRBJ2-1; D gene uncertain. The length of the CDR3 is 12 residues. V shed 7 bases and J shed 5 bases, with 9 bases lying between them. In germline, CDR1 is MNHEY, CDR2 SVGAGI. The CDR3 DNA reads TGTGCCAGCATCGCAGGCGACAATGAGCAGTTCTTC. Protein product: CASIAGDNEQFF.

V gene TRBV6-2 or TRBV6-3 combines with J gene TRBJ2-6, with TRBD1 matching over 8 bases. The CDR3 spans 16 residues. CDR1 is MNHEY, CDR2 SVGEGT, per germline. After removal of 5 bases from V and 0 bases from J, the junction contained 3 bases not matched to a gene. The DNA of the CDR3 is TGTGCCAGCAGTCGGGGGACAGGCTCTGGGGCCAACGTCCTGACTTTC. Translated, it gives CASSRGTGSGANVLTF.

The gene calls are TRBV19 and TRBJ1-5; D might be TRBD1 (5 bases). The CDR3 length is 15 residues. Trimming cost V 3 bases and J 3 bases, with 12 bases left between them. The germline V gene encodes CDR1 LNHDA and CDR2 SQIVND (reference sequence). The CDR3 DNA follows: TGTGCCAGTAGTATCCCAGGACAAATCAATCAGCCCCAGCATTTT. This translates into CASSIPGQINQPQHF.